This T cell receptor (beta chain) stems from a study of human T cells and chemical hapten exposure. TCRdb called the RACE reads again in MiXCR, with one record for every CDR3 protein. This sample has fewer than 85,000 distinct CDR3 sequences, with 10% found just once. This clonotype was counted ten times or more. This CDR3 is 15 amino acids long. V lost 3 bases to trimming and J lost 6 bases, with 12 bases between them. Specified time point: patch test 2, 6 weeks after DPC sensitization. Treatment defined: therapeutic diphenylcyclopropenone sensitization with weekly scalp DPC. Sequencing used whole blood, obtained in connection with sensitization to the hapten diphenylcyclopropenone (DPC). The chain uses TRBV12-3 or TRBV12-4 and TRBJ1-6; D remains unclear. The TCR was taken from a woman under 40 with alopecia areata. Some clones in this sample may be carry-over from other donors' samples. This chain's CDR3 is CASSFATRANSPLHF. In nucleotides, the CDR3 is TGTGCCAGCAGTTTTGCCACAAGGGCTAATTCACCCCTCCACTTT.